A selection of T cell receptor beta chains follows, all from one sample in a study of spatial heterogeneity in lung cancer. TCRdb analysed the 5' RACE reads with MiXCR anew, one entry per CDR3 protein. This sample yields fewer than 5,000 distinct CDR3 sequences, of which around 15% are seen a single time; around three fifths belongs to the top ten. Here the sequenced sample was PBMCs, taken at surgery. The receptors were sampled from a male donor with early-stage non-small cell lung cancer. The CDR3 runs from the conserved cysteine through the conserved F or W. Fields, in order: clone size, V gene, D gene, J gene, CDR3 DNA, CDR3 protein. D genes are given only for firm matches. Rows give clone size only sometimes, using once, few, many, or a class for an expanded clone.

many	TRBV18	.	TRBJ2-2	TGTGCCAGCTCATCAGACCGAGGCACCGGGGAGCTGTTTTTT	CASSSDRGTGELFF
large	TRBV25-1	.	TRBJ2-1	TGTGCCAGCAGTGAATTAGGGGGAGAAGGCGATGAGCAGTTCTTC	CASSELGGEGDEQFF
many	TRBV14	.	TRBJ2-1	TGTGCCAGCAGCCAGAAGCGGGTGAGCTCCTACAATGAGCAGTTCTTC	CASSQKRVSSYNEQFF
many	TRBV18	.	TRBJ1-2	TGTGCCAGCTCACGGCCCCAGGGGAGCTACACCTTC	CASSRPQGSYTF
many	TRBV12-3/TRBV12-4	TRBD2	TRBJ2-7	TGTGCCAGCAGTTTAGGCCTGGGTAGCGGGCAGGTCTACGAGCAGTACTTC	CASSLGLGSGQVYEQYF
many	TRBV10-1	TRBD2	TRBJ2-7	TGCGCCAGCAGTGAGACGGGGGGGTACGAGCAGTACTTC	CASSETGGYEQYF
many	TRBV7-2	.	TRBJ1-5	TGTGCCAGCAGCTACCGCCCTCGACAGCCCCAGCATTTT	CASSYRPRQPQHF
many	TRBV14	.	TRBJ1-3	TGTGCCAGCAGCCAACCGACACCGTTTAGGAGGGGTACTGGAAACACCATATATTTT	CASSQPTPFRRGTGNTIYF
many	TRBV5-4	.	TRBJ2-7	TGTGCCAGCAGCTTGGACGGGGGACTCTCCTACGAGCAGTACTTC	CASSLDGGLSYEQYF
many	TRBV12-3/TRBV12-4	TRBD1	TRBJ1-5	TGTGCCAGCAGTGCGGACAGGGAGGATCAGCCCCAGCATTTT	CASSADREDQPQHF
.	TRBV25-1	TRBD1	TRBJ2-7	TGTGCCAGCAGTGAATTTGGACAGGGGGCCTACGAGCAGTACTTC	CASSEFGQGAYEQYF
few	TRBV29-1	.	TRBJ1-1	TGCAGCGTTGGGAGGCAGAGGACTGAAGCTTTCTTT	CSVGRQRTEAFF
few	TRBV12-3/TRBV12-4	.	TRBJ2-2	TGTGCCAGCACTCAGGGTCCCGGGGAGCTGTTTTTT	CASTQGPGELFF
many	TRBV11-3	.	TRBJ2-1	TGTGCCAGCAGCTTAGGGATTCAGGGTGAGCAGTTCTTC	CASSLGIQGEQFF
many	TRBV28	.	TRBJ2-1	TGTGCCAGCAGTAGAGGCTCCGCCTACAATGAGCAGTTCTTC	CASSRGSAYNEQFF
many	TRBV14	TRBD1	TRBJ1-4	TGTGCCAGCAGCCAAGTGGGGACAGGACGGGTGTTTTTT	CASSQVGTGRVFF
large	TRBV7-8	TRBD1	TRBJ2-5	TGTGCCAGCAGCTTAGGGCCCCAAGGACAGGGGCTGTTTGGGGAGACCCAGTACTTC	CASSLGPQGQGLFGETQYF
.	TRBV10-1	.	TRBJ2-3	TGCGCCAGCAGTGAGCCGAACACAGATACGCAGTATTTT	CASSEPNTDTQYF
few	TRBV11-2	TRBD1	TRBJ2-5	TGTGCCAGCAGGCGGACAGGGGCAGAGACCCAGTACTTC	CASRRTGAETQYF
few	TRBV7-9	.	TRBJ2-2	TGTGCCAGCAGTAGAGAGGGGATAGACACCGGGGAGCTGTTTTTT	CASSREGIDTGELFF
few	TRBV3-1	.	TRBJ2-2	TGTGCCAGCAGCCAAGCAGGGGAGCTGTTTTTT	CASSQAGELFF
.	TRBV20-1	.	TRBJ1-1	TGCAGTGCTAGAGCAGGGTTGCACACTGAAGCTTTCTTT	CSARAGLHTEAFF
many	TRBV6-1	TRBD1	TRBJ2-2	TGTGCCACCAACATTCGACAGGGGATCACCGGGGAGCTGTTTTTT	CATNIRQGITGELFF
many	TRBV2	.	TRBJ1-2	TGTGCCAGCCTTAAACAGGGCGGCTATGGCTACACCTTC	CASLKQGGYGYTF
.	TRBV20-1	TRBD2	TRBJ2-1	TGCAGTGCTAGAAGTAGCGGGCCCACCTCTGAGCAGTTCTTC	CSARSSGPTSEQFF
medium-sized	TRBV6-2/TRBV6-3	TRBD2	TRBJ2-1	TGTGCCAGCAGTCACGGGGAGGCGGGAGTGTTCTTC	CASSHGEAGVFF
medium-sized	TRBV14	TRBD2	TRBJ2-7	TGTGCCAGCAGCCAAAGAAGGCCGGGACTAGCTGGGCTCGTGGACGAGCAGTACTTC	CASSQRRPGLAGLVDEQYF
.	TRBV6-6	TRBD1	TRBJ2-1	TGTGCCAGCATGCTGGACAGGGATGAGCAGTTCTTC	CASMLDRDEQFF
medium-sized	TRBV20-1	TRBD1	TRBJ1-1	TGCAGTGCTAGGGACAGGGTGAACACTGAAGCTTTCTTT	CSARDRVNTEAFF
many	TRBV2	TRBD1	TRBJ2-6	TGTGCCAGAAGGACAGGCCAACCTGGGGCCAACGTCCTGACTTTC	CARRTGQPGANVLTF
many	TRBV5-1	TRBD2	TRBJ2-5	TGCGCCAGCAGCTACTCTAGCGGGGGGCTGGAGACCCAGTACTTC	CASSYSSGGLETQYF
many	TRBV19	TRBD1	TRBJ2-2	TGTGCCAGTAGTACGGGACAGGGCGTCACCGGGGAGCTGTTTTTT	CASSTGQGVTGELFF
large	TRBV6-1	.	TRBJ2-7	TGTGCCAGCAGTGAATTGACCGGGGGCGAGTACGAGCAGTACTTC	CASSELTGGEYEQYF
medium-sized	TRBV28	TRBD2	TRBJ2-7	TGTGCCAGCAGTCAGGCGGGGGGCGAGCAGTACTTC	CASSQAGGEQYF
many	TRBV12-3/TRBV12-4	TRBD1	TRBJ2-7	TGTGCCAGCAGTGCCGACAGGGTATTCTCCTACGAGCAGTACTTC	CASSADRVFSYEQYF
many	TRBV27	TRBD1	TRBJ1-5	TGTGCCAGCAAGCGGGGACAGGACAATCAGCCCCAGCATTTT	CASKRGQDNQPQHF
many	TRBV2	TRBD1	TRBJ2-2	TGTGCCAGCGGTGGGACAGGTGAAACCGGGGAGCTGTTTTTT	CASGGTGETGELFF
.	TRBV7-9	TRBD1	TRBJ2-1	TGTGCCAGCAGCTTGGGACAGGGAGAGCCTGAGGGTGAGCAGTTCTTC	CASSLGQGEPEGEQFF
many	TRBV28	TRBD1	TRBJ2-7	TGTGCCAGCAGTTCCAGTGGACAGGGTGTCTACGAGCAGTACTTC	CASSSSGQGVYEQYF
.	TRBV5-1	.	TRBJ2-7	TGCGCCAGCAGCCCCCCGGGGCAGCCCTACTACGAGCAGTACTTC	CASSPPGQPYYEQYF
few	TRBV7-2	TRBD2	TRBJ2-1	TGTGCCAGCAGCTTTTGGCGGACTAGCGTCAACCCCAATGAGCAGTTCTTC	CASSFWRTSVNPNEQFF
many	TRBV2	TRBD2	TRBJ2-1	TGTGCCAGCTTGACGTGGCGGGGGGTTACCTACAATGAGCAGTTCTTC	CASLTWRGVTYNEQFF
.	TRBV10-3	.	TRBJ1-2	TGTGCCATCAGTGAGCAGGGGAACCCGTATGGCTACACCTTC	CAISEQGNPYGYTF
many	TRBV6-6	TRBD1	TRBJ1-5	TGTGCCAGCAGTTACTCGACTCGGACAGGGTCGCAGCCCCAGCATTTT	CASSYSTRTGSQPQHF
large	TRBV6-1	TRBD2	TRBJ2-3	TGTGCCAGCCTCCGTGGAGCGGGAAGCACAGATACGCAGTATTTT	CASLRGAGSTDTQYF
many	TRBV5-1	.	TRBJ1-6	TGCGCCAGCAGCTTGGGGGACTACGGATCACCCCTCCACTTT	CASSLGDYGSPLHF
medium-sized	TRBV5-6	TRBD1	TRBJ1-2	TGTGCCAGCAGCCCGGCTTCAGGGGGCCATAACTATGGCTACACCTTC	CASSPASGGHNYGYTF
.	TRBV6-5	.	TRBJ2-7	TGTGCCAGCAGCCGTACAGGCCCCGGTTACGAGCAGTACTTC	CASSRTGPGYEQYF
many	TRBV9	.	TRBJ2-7	TGTGCCAGCAGCGTCTCAGCGGGCTACGAGCAGTACTTC	CASSVSAGYEQYF